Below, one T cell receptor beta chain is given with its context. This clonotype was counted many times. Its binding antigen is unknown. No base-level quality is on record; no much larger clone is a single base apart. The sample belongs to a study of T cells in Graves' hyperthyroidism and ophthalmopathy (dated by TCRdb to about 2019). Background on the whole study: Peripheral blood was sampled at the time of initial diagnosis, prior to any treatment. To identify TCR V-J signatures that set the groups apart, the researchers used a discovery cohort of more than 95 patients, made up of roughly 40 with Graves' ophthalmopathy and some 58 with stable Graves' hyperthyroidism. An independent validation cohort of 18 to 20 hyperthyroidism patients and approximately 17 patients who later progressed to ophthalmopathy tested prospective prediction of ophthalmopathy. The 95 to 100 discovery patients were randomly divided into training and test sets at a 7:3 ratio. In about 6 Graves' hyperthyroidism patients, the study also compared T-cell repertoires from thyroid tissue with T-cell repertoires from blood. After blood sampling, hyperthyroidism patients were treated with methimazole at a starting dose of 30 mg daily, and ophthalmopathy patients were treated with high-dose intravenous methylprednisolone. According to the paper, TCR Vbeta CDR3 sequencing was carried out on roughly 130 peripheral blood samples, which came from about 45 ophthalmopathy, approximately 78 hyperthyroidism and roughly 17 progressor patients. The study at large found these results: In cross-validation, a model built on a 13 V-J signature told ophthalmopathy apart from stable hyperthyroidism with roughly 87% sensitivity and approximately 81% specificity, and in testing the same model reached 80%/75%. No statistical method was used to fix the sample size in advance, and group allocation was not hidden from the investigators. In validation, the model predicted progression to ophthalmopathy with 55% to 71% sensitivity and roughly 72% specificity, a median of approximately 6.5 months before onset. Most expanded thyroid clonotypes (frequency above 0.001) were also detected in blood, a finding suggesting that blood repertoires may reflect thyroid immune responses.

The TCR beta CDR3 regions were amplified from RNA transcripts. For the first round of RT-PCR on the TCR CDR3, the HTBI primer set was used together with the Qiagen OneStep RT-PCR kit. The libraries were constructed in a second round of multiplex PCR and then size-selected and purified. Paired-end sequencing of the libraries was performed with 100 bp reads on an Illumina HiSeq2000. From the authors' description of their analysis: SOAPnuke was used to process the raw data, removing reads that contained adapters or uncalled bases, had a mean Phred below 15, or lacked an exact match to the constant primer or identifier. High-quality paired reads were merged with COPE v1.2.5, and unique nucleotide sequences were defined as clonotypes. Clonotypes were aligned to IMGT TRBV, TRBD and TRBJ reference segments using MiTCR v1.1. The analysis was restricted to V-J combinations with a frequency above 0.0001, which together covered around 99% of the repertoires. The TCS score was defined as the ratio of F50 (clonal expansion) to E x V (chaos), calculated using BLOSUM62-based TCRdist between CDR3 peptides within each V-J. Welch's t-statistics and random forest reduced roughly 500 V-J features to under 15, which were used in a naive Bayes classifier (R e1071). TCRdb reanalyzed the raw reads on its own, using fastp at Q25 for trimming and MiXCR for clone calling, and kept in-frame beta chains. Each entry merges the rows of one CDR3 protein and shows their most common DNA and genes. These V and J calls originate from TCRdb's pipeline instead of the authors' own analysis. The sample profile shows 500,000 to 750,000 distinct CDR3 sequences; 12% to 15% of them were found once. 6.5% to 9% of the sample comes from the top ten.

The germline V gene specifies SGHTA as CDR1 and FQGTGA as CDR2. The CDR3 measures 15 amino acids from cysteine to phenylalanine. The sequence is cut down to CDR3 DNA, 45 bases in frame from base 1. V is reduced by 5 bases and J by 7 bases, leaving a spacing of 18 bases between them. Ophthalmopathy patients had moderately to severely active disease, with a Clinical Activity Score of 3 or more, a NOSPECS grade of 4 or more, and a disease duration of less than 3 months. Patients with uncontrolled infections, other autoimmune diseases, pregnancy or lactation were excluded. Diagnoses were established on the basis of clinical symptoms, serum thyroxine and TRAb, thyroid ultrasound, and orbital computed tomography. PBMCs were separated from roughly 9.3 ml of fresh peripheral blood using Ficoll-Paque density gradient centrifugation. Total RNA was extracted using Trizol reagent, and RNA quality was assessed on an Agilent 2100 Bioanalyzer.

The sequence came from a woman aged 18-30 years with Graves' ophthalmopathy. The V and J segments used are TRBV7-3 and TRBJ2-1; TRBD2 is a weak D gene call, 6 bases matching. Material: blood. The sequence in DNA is TGTGCCAGCAGCCGAACCGCCGGGAGCAGAAATGAGCAGTTCTTC. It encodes CASSRTAGSRNEQFF.